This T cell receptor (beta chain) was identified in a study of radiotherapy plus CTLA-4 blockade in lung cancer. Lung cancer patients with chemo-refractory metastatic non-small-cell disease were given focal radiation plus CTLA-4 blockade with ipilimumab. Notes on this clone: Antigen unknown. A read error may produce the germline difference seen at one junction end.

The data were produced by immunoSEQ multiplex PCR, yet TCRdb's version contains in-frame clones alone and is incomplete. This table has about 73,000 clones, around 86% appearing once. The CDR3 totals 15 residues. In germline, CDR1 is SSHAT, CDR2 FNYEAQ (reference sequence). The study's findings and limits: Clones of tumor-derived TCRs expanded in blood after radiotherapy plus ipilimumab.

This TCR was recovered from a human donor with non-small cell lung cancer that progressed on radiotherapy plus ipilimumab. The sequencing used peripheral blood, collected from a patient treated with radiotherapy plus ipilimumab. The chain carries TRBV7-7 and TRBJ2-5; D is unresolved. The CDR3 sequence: CASSSPSTDQETQYF. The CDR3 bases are TGTGCTAGCAGCTCTCCCTCGACCGATCAAGAGACCCAGTACTTC.